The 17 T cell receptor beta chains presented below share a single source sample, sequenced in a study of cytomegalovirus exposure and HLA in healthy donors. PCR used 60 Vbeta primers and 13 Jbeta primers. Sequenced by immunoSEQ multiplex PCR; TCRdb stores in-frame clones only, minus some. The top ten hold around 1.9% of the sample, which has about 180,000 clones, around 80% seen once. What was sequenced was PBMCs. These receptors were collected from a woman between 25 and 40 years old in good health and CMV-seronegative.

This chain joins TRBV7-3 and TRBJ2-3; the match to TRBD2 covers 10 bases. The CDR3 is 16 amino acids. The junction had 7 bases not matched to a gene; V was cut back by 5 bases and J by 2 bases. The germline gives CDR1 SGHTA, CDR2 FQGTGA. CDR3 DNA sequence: TGTGCCAGCAGCCCAACTGGACTAGCGGACACAGATACGCAGTATTTT. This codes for CASSPTGLADTDTQYF. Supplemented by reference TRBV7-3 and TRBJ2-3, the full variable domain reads GAGVSQTPSNKVTEKGKYVELRCDPISGHTALYWYRQSLGQGPEFLIYFQGTGAADDSGLPNDRFFAVRPEGSVSTLKIQRTERGDSAVYLCASSPTGLADTDTQYFGPGTRLTVL.

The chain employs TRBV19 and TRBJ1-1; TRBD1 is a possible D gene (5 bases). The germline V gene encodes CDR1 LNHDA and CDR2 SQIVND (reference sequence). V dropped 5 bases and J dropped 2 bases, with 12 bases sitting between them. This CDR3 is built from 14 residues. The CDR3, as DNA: TGTGCCAGTAGTGGAGTGGGGCCCAACACTGAAGCTTTCTTT. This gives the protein CASSGVGPNTEAFF.

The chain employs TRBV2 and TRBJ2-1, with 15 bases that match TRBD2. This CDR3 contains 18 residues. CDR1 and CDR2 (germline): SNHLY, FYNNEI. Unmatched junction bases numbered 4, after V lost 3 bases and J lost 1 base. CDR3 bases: TGTGCCAGCAGTGACCCGGGGACTAGCGGGGGGTCCTACAATGAGCAGTTCTTC. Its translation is CASSDPGTSGGSYNEQFF.

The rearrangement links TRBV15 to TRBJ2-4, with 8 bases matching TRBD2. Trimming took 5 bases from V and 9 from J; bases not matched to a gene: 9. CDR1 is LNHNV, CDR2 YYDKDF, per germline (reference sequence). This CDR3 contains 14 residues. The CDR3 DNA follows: TGTGCCACCAGCCCCCGGGGGGGTGATTTCATTCAGTACTTC. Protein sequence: CATSPRGGDFIQYF.

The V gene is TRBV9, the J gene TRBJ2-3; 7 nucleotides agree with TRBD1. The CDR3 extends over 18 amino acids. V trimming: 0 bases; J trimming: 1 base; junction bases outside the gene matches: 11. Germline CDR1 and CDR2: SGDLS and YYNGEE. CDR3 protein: CASSVALRQGWGTDTQYF. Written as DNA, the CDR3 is TGTGCCAGCAGCGTAGCCCTCAGACAGGGATGGGGCACAGATACGCAGTATTTT. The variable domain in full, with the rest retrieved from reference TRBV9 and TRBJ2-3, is DSGVTQTPKHLITATGQRVTLRCSPRSGDLSVYWYQQSLDQGLQFLIQYYNGEERAKGNILERFSAQQFPDLHSELNLSSLELGDSALYFCASSVALRQGWGTDTQYFGPGTRLTVL.

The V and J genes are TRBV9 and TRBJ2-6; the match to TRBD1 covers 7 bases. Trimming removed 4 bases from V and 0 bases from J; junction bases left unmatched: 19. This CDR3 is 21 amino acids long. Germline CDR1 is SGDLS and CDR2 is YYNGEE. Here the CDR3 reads CASSLSTGALLKRSGANVLTF. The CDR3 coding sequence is TGTGCCAGCAGCCTTTCAACAGGGGCGCTCCTTAAACGCTCTGGGGCCAACGTCCTGACTTTC. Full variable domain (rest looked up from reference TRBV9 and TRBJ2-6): DSGVTQTPKHLITATGQRVTLRCSPRSGDLSVYWYQQSLDQGLQFLIQYYNGEERAKGNILERFSAQQFPDLHSELNLSSLELGDSALYFCASSLSTGALLKRSGANVLTFGAGSRLTVL.

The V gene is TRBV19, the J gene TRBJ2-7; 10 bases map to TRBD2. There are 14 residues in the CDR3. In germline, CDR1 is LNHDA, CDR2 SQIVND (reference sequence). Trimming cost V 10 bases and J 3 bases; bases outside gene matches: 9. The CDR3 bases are TGTGCCACTTCGACTAGCGGGTCTTACTACGAGCAGTACTTC. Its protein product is CATSTSGSYYEQYF.

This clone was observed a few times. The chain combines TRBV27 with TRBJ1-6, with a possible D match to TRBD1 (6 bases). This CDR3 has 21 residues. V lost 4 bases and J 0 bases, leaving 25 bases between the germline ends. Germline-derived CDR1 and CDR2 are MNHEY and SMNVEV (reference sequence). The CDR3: CASSYISAARQGSSYNSPLHF. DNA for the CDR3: TGTGCCAGCAGTTATATCTCCGCGGCTAGGCAGGGGAGCTCCTATAATTCACCCCTCCACTTT.

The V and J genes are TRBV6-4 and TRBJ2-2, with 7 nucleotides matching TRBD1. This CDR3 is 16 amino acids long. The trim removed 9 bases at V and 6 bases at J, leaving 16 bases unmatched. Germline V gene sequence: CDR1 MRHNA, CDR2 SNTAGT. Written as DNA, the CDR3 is TGTGCCAGTCAAGACCGACAGGGCGTCTTGTCCGGGGAGCTGTTTTTT. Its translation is CASQDRQGVLSGELFF.

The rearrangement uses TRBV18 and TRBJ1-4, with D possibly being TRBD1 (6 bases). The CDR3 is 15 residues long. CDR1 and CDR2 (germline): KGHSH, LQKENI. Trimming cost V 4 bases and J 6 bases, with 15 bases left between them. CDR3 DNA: TGTGCCAGCTCACTCGAACGGGGGGCCGATGAAAAACTGTTTTTT. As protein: CASSLERGADEKLFF.

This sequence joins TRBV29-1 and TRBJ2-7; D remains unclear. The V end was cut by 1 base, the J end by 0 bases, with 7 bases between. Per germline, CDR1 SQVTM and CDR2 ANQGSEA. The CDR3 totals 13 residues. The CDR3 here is CSVEGSSSYEQYF. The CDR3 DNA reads TGCAGCGTTGAAGGTTCCAGCTCCTACGAGCAGTACTTC.

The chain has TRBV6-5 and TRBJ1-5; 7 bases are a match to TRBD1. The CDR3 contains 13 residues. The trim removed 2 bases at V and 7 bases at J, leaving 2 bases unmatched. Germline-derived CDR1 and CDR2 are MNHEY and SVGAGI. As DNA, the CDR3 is TGTGCCAGCAGTTACGTCAGGGGGCAGCCCCAGCATTTT. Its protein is CASSYVRGQPQHF.

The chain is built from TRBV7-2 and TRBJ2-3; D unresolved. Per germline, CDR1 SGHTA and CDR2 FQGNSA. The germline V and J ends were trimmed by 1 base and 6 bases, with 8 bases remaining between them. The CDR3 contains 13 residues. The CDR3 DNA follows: TGTGCCAGCAGCTTAGTGGGCCGGGATACGCAGTATTTT. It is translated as CASSLVGRDTQYF.

CDR3 sequence (DNA): TGTGCCAGTACCGGGGGCCCTAGCGGGGGCACAGATACGCAGTATTTT. It codes for CASTGGPSGGTDTQYF. The gene calls are TRBV27 and TRBJ2-3; 9 positions match TRBD2. J lost 1 base, V lost 9 bases, and 11 bases had no gene match. Germline CDR1 and CDR2: MNHEY and SMNVEV (reference sequence). CDR3 length: 16 amino acids.

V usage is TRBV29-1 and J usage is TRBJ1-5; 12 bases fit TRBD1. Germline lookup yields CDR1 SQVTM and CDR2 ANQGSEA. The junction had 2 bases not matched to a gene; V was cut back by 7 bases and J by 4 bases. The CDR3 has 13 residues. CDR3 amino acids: CSAGQGANQPQHF. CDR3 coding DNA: TGCAGCGCGGGACAGGGGGCAAATCAGCCCCAGCATTTT.

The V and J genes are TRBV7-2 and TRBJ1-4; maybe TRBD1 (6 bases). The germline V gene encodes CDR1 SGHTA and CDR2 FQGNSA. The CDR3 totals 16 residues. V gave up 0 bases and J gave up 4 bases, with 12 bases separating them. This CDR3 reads CASSLAGGAVNEKLFF. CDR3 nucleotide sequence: TGTGCCAGCAGCTTAGCGGGGGGGGCGGTTAATGAAAAACTGTTTTTT.

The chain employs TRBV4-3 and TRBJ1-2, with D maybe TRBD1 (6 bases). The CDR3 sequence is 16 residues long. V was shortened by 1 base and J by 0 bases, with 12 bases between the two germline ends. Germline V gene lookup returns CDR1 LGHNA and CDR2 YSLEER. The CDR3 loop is CASSQASGGTNYGYTF. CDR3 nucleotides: TGCGCCAGCAGCCAAGCGTCGGGGGGCACTAACTATGGCTACACCTTC.